This T cell receptor beta chain was identified in a study of monozygotic twins with inflammatory bowel disease. The CDR3 has 14 residues. The germline V gene has CDR1 DFQATT and CDR2 SNEGSKA (reference sequence). TCRdb derives one entry per CDR3 protein from the 5' RACE reads, leaving out DNA. Here the sample table reports 300,000 to 400,000 distinct CDR3 sequences. The receptor comes from a human donor with ulcerative colitis or Crohn's disease, or a healthy co-twin of an affected twin (not recorded which). The gene calls are TRBV20-1 and TRBJ2-7; the TCRdb call, TRBD1, lacks DNA for checking. Specimen: blood. This chain's CDR3 is CSAADRGRLGEQYF.